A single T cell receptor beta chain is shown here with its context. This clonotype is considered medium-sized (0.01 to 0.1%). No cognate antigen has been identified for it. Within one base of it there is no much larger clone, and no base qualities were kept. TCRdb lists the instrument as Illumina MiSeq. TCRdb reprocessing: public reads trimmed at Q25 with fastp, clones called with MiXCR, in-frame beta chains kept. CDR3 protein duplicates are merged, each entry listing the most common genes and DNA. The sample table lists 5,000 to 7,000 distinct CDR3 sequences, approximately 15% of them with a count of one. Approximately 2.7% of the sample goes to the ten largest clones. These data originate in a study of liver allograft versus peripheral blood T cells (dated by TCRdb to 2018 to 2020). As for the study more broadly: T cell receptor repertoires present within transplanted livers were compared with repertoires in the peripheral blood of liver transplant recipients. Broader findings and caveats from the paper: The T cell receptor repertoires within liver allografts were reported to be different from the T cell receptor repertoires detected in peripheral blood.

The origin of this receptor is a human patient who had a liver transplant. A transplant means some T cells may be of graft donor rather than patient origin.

The encoded CDR3 is CASSLGQGFTEAFF. At the DNA level, the sequence is TGTGCCAGCAGTTTGGGACAGGGGTTTACTGAAGCTTTCTTT. Recombination joined TRBV27 with TRBJ1-1; TRBD1 fits 10 bases in the junction. The CDR3 measures 14 amino acids from cysteine to phenylalanine. Of all the DNA, just the CDR3 is kept, 42 bases in frame from base 1. From a lookup of the germline V gene (reference sequence), CDR1 and CDR2 are MNHEY and SMNVEV. The germline V end is reduced by 3 bases and the J end by 5 bases; junction bases left unmatched: 3.